Listed below are T cell receptor beta chains from one sample, sequenced in a study of beta chain features in type 1 diabetes. This table comes from immunoSEQ multiplex PCR, and its TCRdb copy is limited to in-frame clones, with some not included. Among roughly 41,000 clones listed, roughly 50% were seen once. Sequenced sample: central memory CD4+ T cells from blood. The receptors were gathered from a woman between 18 and 29 years old in good health. Each CDR3 is given with its conserved first and last residue. D genes are given only for firm matches. Some rows have no size entry. The others give once, few or many, or a class for an expanded clone.

13	-	TRBV10-1	-	TRBJ2-5	CASSIRVGETQYF	TGCGCCAGCAGTATCAGGGTCGGGGAGACCCAGTACTTC
14	-	TRBV6-1	-	TRBJ1-5	CASSDGGGRQPQHF	TGTGCCAGCAGTGACGGGGGGGGCCGACAGCCCCAGCATTTT
14	-	TRBV2	-	TRBJ2-3	CASIERTSTDTQYF	TGTGCCAGCATTGAGCGGACAAGCACAGATACGCAGTATTTT
11	-	TRBV7-2	-	TRBJ2-3	CASSFADTQYF	TGTGCCAGCAGCTTCGCAGATACGCAGTATTTT
15	TRBD1	TRBV5-1	-	TRBJ1-2	CASHNPGGADYGYTF	TGCGCCAGCCACAACCCAGGGGGCGCAGACTATGGCTACACCTTC
14	TRBD2	TRBV30	-	TRBJ2-3	CAWSVVQREDTQYF	TGTGCCTGGAGTGTAGTTCAGCGGGAGGATACGCAGTATTTT
17	-	TRBV5-1	-	TRBJ1-6	CASSPSTPPGDNSPLHF	TGCGCCAGCAGCCCGTCTACGCCCCCGGGAGATAATTCACCCCTCCACTTT
14	TRBD2	TRBV5-1	-	TRBJ2-5	CASSISGSQETQYF	TGCGCCAGCAGTATAAGCGGGAGCCAAGAGACCCAGTACTTC
14	-	TRBV7-3	-	TRBJ2-5	CASSPTGLQETQYF	TGTGCCAGCAGCCCGACAGGACTGCAAGAGACCCAGTACTTC
16	-	TRBV10-3	few	TRBJ2-2	CAISEQLGGNTGELFF	TGTGCCATCAGCGAGCAGCTGGGGGGGAACACCGGGGAGCTGTTTTTT
15	TRBD1	TRBV29-1	-	TRBJ2-7	CSVESGTGLAYEQYF	TGCAGCGTTGAGTCCGGGACAGGGTTGGCCTACGAGCAGTACTTC
15	-	TRBV11-3	-	TRBJ2-1	CASSPVGGAYNEQFF	TGTGCCAGCAGCCCAGTTGGAGGGGCCTACAATGAGCAGTTCTTC
12	-	TRBV6-5	-	TRBJ1-3	CASSPSGNTIYF	TGTGCCAGCAGTCCTAGTGGAAACACCATATATTTT
15	-	TRBV10-3	-	TRBJ2-7	CAIGLQSGNTYEQYF	TGTGCCATCGGGCTGCAGTCAGGGAATACCTACGAGCAGTACTTC
15	TRBD1	TRBV18	-	TRBJ2-7	CASSPPDRGRNEQYF	TGTGCCAGCTCACCACCGGACAGGGGGCGAAACGAGCAGTACTTC
15	TRBD2	TRBV4-1	-	TRBJ2-3	CASSATGLDPDTQYF	TGCGCCAGCAGCGCCACGGGACTAGACCCAGATACGCAGTATTTT
13	-	TRBV7-9	-	TRBJ2-1	CASSPDGGGEQFF	TGTGCCAGCAGCCCAGACGGGGGTGGTGAGCAGTTCTTC